This TCR beta chain is drawn from a study of post-analysis software for immune sequencing data (dated by TCRdb to between 2015 and 2016). Study-level background: Recorded disease courses included relapsing-remitting, secondary progressive and progressive-relapsing multiple sclerosis, with some patients lacking subtype annotation. A subset of samples was prepared in parallel using single-end sample barcoding, then pooled and co-amplified after Illumina adapter ligation. Patient repertoires were compared against about a dozen previously published healthy control repertoires from donors aged roughly 6 to 28 years.

What the study reported, not specific to this receptor: Patients showed significantly higher frequencies than controls for about five TRBV segments, among them TRBV5-6, TRBV5-1 and TRBV20-1. Normalized Chao1 diversity was significantly lower in multiple sclerosis patients than controls, suggesting substantial peripheral T-cell clonal expansion. Direct clustering with F measure showed strong co-clustering of samples prepared in the same batch, prompting a batch-effect correction. The control group was slightly older than the multiple sclerosis patient group.

To demonstrate the VDJtools post-analysis software, the study profiled TCR beta repertoires from the peripheral blood of some 13 young patients with multiple sclerosis. Multiple sclerosis patients were children and adolescents aged roughly 6 to 15 years. The library was prepared using PCR. The data were produced on an Illumina HiSeq 2500. To reduce PCR and sequencing biases, unique molecular identifiers were built into the TCR beta cDNA libraries. Every 1 to 10 million input T cells yielded approximately 500,000 cDNA molecules, meaning each molecule approximated one T cell. Patient libraries were prepared and sequenced with the same protocol used for the earlier healthy control dataset. Samples belonging to the same batch were prepared together, multiplexed and sequenced on a shared HiSeq lane. Turning to the authors' computational methods: MIGEC handled the raw barcoded reads, throwing out single-read molecular identifier groups before consensus assembly and CDR3 extraction. Clonotype tables were post-analysed with VDJtools, normalizing diversity by down-sampling all datasets to the smallest sample size. Repertoire overlap clustering matched CDR3 amino acid but not nucleotide sequences to correct batch-related cross-sample contamination. Through fastp at Q25 and MiXCR, TCRdb rebuilt clones from the public reads, retaining in-frame beta chains. Every entry covers one CDR3 protein and lists the most common genes and DNA from its rows. For this entry, the V and J calls and clone size follow TCRdb and not the study's own pipeline. The sample includes about 200,000 distinct CDR3 sequences, with approximately 29% observed a single time. Less than 4% of the sample is taken by the ten largest.

Points on this clonotype: The antigen it binds to is not known. No much larger clone exists at a distance of one base, and base qualities are not known.

The CDR1 and CDR2 encoded by the germline V gene (reference sequence) are LNHNV and YYDKDF. The CDR3, cysteine through phenylalanine, is 13 amino acids long. Only the CDR3 DNA stays, 39 bases, in frame from base 1. Trimming costs V 3 bases and J 8 bases, and their ends lie 10 bases apart. The rearrangement combines TRBV15 with TRBJ1-4, and the D gene may be TRBD1, 5 bases matching. This clonotype was obtained from a girl under 18 with multiple sclerosis. The sequenced sample consisted of blood. The CDR3 region has the sequence CATSRGGGEKLFF. The sequenced DNA is TGTGCCACCAGCAGGGGCGGGGGGGAAAAACTGTTTTTT. Reference TRBV15 and TRBJ1-4 genes cover what lies past the CDR3, so the full variable domain is DAMVIQNPRYQVTQFGKPVTLSCSQTLNHNVMYWYQQKSSQAPKLLFHYYDKDFNNEADTPDNFQSRRPNTSFCFLDIRSPGLGDTAMYLCATSRGGGEKLFFGSGTQLSVL.